This TCR beta chain was documented in a study of cytotoxic CD8 clonotypes in ibrutinib-treated CLL. Study-wide context: In all, around 10 patients were relapsed/refractory, under 16 were treatment-naive and roughly 18 were IGHV unmutated.

About 1.9 micrograms of genomic DNA (from cryopreserved PBMCs) were used for TCR beta libraries. Germline V gene lookup returns CDR1 MNHNS and CDR2 SASEGT. The length of the CDR3 is 15 residues. V lost 4 bases, J lost 4 bases, and 16 bases lay in between. The table came from immunoSEQ multiplex PCR; TCRdb's copy has only in-frame clones and leaves some out. This sample has roughly 180,000 clones, with 70% to 85% found just once. The genes are TRBV6-1 and TRBJ1-2; D might be TRBD1 (5 bases). The sequence was collected from a human donor with chronic lymphocytic leukemia. The sequenced sample was PBMCs, obtained after 24 months of ibrutinib treatment. The CDR3 loop is CASSVGTAGSYGYTF. DNA of the CDR3: TGTGCCAGCAGTGTAGGGACCGCTGGCAGCTATGGCTACACCTTC.